Below are 9 T cell receptor beta chains sequenced from a single sample in a study of response to subunit inactivated influenza vaccine. TCRdb independently ran MiXCR on the RT-PCR reads; one entry per CDR3 protein. Among some 300,000 distinct CDR3 sequences listed, about 20% were seen once. This specimen consisted of PBMCs from blood, obtained less than 22 months after vaccination. Receptors originate from a man aged 50-75 years who received an inactivated influenza vaccine.

Many counts were recorded for this clonotype. The rearrangement uses TRBV30 and TRBJ2-2, with 7 bases fitting TRBD1. V trimming: 3 bases; J trimming: 2 bases; junction bases outside the gene matches: 6. CDR3 length: 15 residues. The germline CDR1 and CDR2 sequences are GTSNPN and SVGIG (reference sequence). The CDR3 region has the DNA TGTGCCTGGAGAGGGGGCAGGAAAAACACCGGGGAGCTGTTTTTT. Protein product: CAWRGGRKNTGELFF.

The chain's CDR3 is CASSLAYGKYYEQYF. CDR3 nucleotides: TGTGCCAGCAGCTTAGCTTACGGGAAATATTACGAGCAGTACTTC. The chain carries TRBV7-2 and TRBJ2-7; weak D call: TRBD2 (5 bases). The CDR3 is 15 residues long. Germline CDR1 SGHTA, CDR2 FQGNSA. Trimming pared 0 bases from V and 4 bases from J, leaving 13 bases between.

The chain has TRBV4-3 and TRBJ2-1, with 7 positions matching TRBD2. The CDR3 contains 14 residues. From germline, CDR1 is LGHNA and CDR2 YSLEER. V gave up 0 bases and J gave up 15 bases; unmatched junction bases: 11. CDR3 DNA sequence: TGCGCCAGCAGCCAAGATCCGGAGGGAGGGGCCCCGTTCTTC. As protein: CASSQDPEGGAPFF.

This clonotype was counted only a few times. The chain carries TRBV12-3 or TRBV12-4 and TRBJ2-1, with 12 bases identical to TRBD2. V shed 5 bases, J shed 6 bases, and the junction held 5 bases outside the gene matches. The CDR3 contains 15 residues. As DNA, the CDR3 is TGTGCCAGCAGTCCCCTAGCGGGGGGGCGCAATGAGCAGTTCTTC. This encodes CASSPLAGGRNEQFF.

DNA of the CDR3: TGCGCCAGTGGGACACTGGGAAGGGTAAAACTGTTTTTT. It codes for CASGTLGRVKLFF. The chain is built from TRBV4-1 and TRBJ1-4; possible D gene TRBD1, 6 bases. Germline V gene lookup returns CDR1 MGHRA and CDR2 YSYEKL. This CDR3 is 13 amino acids long. V shed 9 bases and J shed 10 bases, with 18 bases lying between them.

In its sample, this clonotype was seen a few times. The V and J genes are TRBV5-1 and TRBJ2-3; 7 bases are a match to TRBD1. The CDR3 contains 16 residues. Germline values: CDR1 SGHRS, CDR2 YFSETQ. The V segment lost 4 bases and the J segment 2 bases; nucleotides outside the gene matches: 10. CDR3 protein: CASSPTPDRTTDTQYF. The CDR3 coding sequence is TGCGCCAGCAGCCCGACCCCGGACAGGACCACAGATACGCAGTATTTT.

The CDR3 DNA reads as TGCGCCAGCAGCCAAGGACCGGGACAGATCCGATACACCGGGGAGCTGTTTTTT. As protein: CASSQGPGQIRYTGELFF. The J gene is TRBJ2-2, the V gene TRBV4-3; 7 bases map to TRBD1. This CDR3 is 18 amino acids long. The germline CDR1 and CDR2 sequences are LGHNA and YSLEER. The J segment lost 3 bases and the V segment lost 1 base, leaving 11 bases of the junction unmatched.

This chain connects TRBV5-1 to TRBJ1-2; D unclear. The CDR3 length is 15 residues. Deletions cut 0 bases from V and 0 bases from J, with 9 bases between. Per germline, CDR1 SGHRS and CDR2 YFSETQ. CDR3 sequence: CASSLEGQANYGYTF. The CDR3 DNA is TGCGCCAGCAGCTTGGAGGGCCAAGCTAACTATGGCTACACCTTC.

The V call is TRBV11-2, the J call TRBJ2-7, with TRBD1 identical over 8 bases. In germline, CDR1 is SGHAT, CDR2 FQNNGV. V trimming: 7 bases; J trimming: 0 bases; junction bases outside the gene matches: 5. CDR3 length: 14 amino acids. The chain's CDR3 is CASTRTGFSYEQYF. The CDR3 DNA is TGTGCCAGCACCCGGACAGGGTTCTCCTACGAGCAGTACTTC. The full variable domain, rest sourced from reference TRBV11-2 and TRBJ2-7, is EAGVAQSPRYKIIEKRQSVAFWCNPISGHATLYWYQQILGQGPKLLIQFQNNGVVDDSQLPKDRFSAERLKGVDSTLKIQPAKLEDSAVYLCASTRTGFSYEQYFGPGTRLTVT.